This T cell receptor beta chain was identified during a study of response to subunit inactivated influenza vaccine. This clonotype was counted a few times. Antigen: not known. TCRdb redid the calling of the RT-PCR reads with MiXCR, one entry per CDR3 protein. The sample contains 800,000 or so distinct CDR3 sequences, about 20% of which appear only once. The study, taken as a whole, reports: Every seasonal influenza vaccination brings in few new T cells, the authors suggested.

Trimming pared 9 bases from V and 5 bases from J, leaving 13 bases between. Germline lookup yields CDR1 MDHEN and CDR2 SYDVKM. The CDR3 has 12 amino acids. This chain uses TRBV28 with TRBJ2-5, with D possibly matching TRBD2 (6 bases). Sequenced here: PBMCs from blood, sampled 4 to 6 days after vaccination. The TCR sequence derives from a man in his fifties who received an inactivated influenza vaccine. CDR3 loop: CASAGGRETQYF. CDR3 nucleotide sequence: TGTGCCAGTGCCGGGGGTAGGGAGACCCAGTACTTC. Supplemented by reference TRBV28 and TRBJ2-5, the full variable domain reads DVKVTQSSRYLVKRTGEKVFLECVQDMDHENMFWYRQDPGLGLRLIYFSYDVKMKEKGDIPEGYSVSREKKERFSLILESASTNQTSMYLCASAGGRETQYFGPGTRLLVL.